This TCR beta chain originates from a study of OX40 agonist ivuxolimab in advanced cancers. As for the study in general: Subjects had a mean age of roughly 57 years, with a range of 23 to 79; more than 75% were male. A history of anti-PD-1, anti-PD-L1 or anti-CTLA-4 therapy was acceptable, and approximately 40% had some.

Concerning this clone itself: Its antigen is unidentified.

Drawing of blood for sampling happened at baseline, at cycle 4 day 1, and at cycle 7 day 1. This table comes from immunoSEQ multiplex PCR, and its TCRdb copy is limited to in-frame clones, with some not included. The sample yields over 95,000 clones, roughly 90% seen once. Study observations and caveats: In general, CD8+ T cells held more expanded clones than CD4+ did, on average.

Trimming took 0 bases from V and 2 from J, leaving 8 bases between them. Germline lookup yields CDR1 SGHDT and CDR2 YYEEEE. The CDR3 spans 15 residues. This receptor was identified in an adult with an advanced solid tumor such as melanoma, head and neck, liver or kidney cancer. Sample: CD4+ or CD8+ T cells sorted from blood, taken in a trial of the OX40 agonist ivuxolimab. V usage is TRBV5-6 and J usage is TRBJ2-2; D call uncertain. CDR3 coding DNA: TGTGCCAGCAGCTTGGGAGCGAGCAACACCGGGGAGCTGTTTTTT. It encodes CASSLGASNTGELFF.